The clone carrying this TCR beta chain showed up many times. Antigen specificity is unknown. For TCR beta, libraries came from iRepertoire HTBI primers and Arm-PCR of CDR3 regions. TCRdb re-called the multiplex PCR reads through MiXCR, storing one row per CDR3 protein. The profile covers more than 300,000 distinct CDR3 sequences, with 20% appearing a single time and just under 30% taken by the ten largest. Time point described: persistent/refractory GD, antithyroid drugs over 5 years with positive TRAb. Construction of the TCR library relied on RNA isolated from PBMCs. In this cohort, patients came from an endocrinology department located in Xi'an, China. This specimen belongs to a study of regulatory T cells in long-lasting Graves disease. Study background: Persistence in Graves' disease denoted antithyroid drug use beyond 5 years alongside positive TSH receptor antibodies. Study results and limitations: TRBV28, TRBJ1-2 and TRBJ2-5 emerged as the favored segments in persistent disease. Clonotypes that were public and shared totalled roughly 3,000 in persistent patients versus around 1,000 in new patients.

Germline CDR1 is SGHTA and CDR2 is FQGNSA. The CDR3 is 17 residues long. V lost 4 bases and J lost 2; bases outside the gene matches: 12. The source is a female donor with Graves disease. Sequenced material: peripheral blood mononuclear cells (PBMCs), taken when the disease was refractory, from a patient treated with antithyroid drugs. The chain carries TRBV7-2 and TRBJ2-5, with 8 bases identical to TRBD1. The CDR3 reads CASSYRGQGRRQETQYF. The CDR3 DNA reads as TGTGCCAGCAGCTATCGAGGACAGGGTAGGAGACAAGAGACCCAGTACTTC.